The clone carrying this TCR beta chain was recorded at least ten times. Its target is not known. The data are from a study of early T cells in non-severe SARS-CoV-2 infection. On the study more broadly: Alpha and beta chains were unpaired, from unsorted whole-blood bulk RNA.

Study conclusions and caveats: VDJdb matches were skewed toward anti-spike CD8 T cell responses.

Attachment of unique molecular identifiers to individual cDNA molecules was performed. From the 5' RACE reads, TCRdb called clonotypes with MiXCR, one entry per CDR3 protein. The repertoire includes some 60,000 distinct CDR3 sequences, just under 9% of them detected once, and 15% to 20% sits in the top ten. The CDR3 loop spans 13 amino acids. V dropped 8 bases and J dropped 4 bases, with 17 bases sitting between them. Looked up from germline, CDR1 is SQVTM and CDR2 is ANQGSEA. Sequenced material: whole blood. This clonotype originated in an adult who was a healthcare worker with PCR-confirmed SARS-CoV-2 infection or an uninfected control (not recorded which). This rearrangement joins TRBV29-1 to TRBJ1-2; no firm D call. In DNA, the CDR3 is TGCAGCTCCGGGGATAAACCTACCTATGGCTACACCTTC. It encodes CSSGDKPTYGYTF.